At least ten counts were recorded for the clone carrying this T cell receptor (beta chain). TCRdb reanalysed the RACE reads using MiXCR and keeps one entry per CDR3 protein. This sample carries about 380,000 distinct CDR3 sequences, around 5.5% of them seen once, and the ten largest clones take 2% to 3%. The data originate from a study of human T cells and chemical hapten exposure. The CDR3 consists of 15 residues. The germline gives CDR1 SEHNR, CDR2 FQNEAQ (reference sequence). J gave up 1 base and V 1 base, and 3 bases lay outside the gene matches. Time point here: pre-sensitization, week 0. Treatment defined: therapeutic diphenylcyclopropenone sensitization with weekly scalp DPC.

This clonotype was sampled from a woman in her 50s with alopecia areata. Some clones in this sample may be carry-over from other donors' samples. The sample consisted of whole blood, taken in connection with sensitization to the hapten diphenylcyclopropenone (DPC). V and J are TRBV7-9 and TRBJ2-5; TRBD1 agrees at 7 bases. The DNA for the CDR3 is TGTGCCAGCAGCTTAGGGACAGGACGCCAAGAGACCCAGTACTTC. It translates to CASSLGTGRQETQYF.